A selection of T cell receptor beta chains follows, all from one sample in a study of PD-1 blockade in classical Hodgkin lymphoma. Method: immunoSEQ multiplex PCR; TCRdb's copy keeps in-frame clones and lacks some. This table has several thousand clones, around 64% appearing once. The specimen was CD8+ T cells from blood, collected before the fourth cycle of nivolumab. These receptors came from a human donor with classical Hodgkin lymphoma. CDR3s include the opening cysteine and the closing phenylalanine or tryptophan. A D gene is named only where the DNA matches it firmly. For some rows the clone size is stated as once, few or many, or as a class when expanded; others skip it.

CDR3aa,CDR3nt,v_gene,d_gene,abundance,j_gene
CASSFGRGPYNEQFF,TGCGCCAGCAGCTTCGGGCGGGGCCCCTACAATGAGCAGTTCTTC,TRBV5-1,-,-,TRBJ2-1
CASSYGIGWIEQFF,TGTGCCAGCAGTTACGGAATAGGATGGATTGAGCAGTTCTTC,TRBV6-5,-,few,TRBJ2-1
CASSEQDWEETQYF,TGTGCCAGCAGTGAACAGGACTGGGAAGAGACCCAGTACTTC,TRBV2,-,-,TRBJ2-5
CASSQRTSGRTGELFF,TGTGCCAGCAGCCAACGGACTAGCGGGAGAACCGGGGAGCTGTTTTTT,TRBV7-6,TRBD2,few,TRBJ2-2
CASRISFPREGNQPQHF,TGTGCCAGCAGAATAAGCTTTCCCAGGGAAGGCAATCAGCCCCAGCATTTT,TRBV7-9,-,once,TRBJ1-5
CASSQDRRGAYYGYTF,TGTGCCAGCAGCCAAGATCGGAGGGGCGCTTACTATGGCTACACCTTC,TRBV14,-,-,TRBJ1-2
CASSQSASGGYEQYF,TGTGCCAGCAGCCAATCTGCTAGCGGGGGATACGAGCAGTACTTC,TRBV16,TRBD2,-,TRBJ2-7
CASSLRRKLQETQYF,TGCGCCAGCAGCTTAAGACGGAAGCTCCAAGAGACCCAGTACTTC,TRBV5-1,-,few,TRBJ2-5
CASSVSGRAYEQYF,TGTGCCAGCAGCGTATCCGGGAGAGCGTACGAGCAGTACTTC,TRBV7-2,-,-,TRBJ2-7
CASSTGQGSYEQYF,TGCGCCAGCAGCACGGGGCAGGGATCCTACGAGCAGTACTTC,TRBV4-1,-,-,TRBJ2-7
CASSVGGNSRNTIYF,TGTGCCAGCAGCGTCGGGGGCAACAGTAGAAACACCATATATTTT,TRBV9,-,-,TRBJ1-3